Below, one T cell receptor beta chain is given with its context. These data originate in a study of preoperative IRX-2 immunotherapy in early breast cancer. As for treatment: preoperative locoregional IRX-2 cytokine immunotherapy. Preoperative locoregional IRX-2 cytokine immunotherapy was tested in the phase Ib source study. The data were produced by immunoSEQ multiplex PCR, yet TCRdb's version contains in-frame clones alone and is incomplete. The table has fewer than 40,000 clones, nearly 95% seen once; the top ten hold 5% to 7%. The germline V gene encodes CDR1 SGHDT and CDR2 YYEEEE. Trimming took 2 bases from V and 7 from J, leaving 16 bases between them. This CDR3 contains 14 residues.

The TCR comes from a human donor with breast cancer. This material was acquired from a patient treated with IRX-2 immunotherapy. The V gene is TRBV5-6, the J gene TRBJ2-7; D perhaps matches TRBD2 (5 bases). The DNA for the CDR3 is TGTGCCAGCAGCTTAAAACTAGAATTTGTTGAGCAGTACTTC. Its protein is CASSLKLEFVEQYF.